This TCR beta chain was identified in a study of blood T cell repertoires in COVID-19. This clone was counted a few times. The method was immunoSEQ multiplex PCR; TCRdb's version includes in-frame clones alone and lacks a portion of them. The repertoire holds approximately 50,000 clones, with 65% to 90% as singletons. The TCR sequence derives from a woman at least 80 years old with acute or convalescent COVID-19. The specimen was peripheral blood.

The CDR3 DNA sequence: TGTGCCAGCAGCTTTACCAGTTCCTACGAGCAGTACTTC. Encoded protein: CASSFTSSYEQYF. The rearrangement joins TRBV7-8 to TRBJ2-7; D is ambiguous. CDR3 length: 13 amino acids. V lost 3 bases, J lost 1 base, and 7 bases lay in between. The germline V gene has CDR1 SGHVS and CDR2 FQNEAQ.